The TCR beta chain under discussion was sequenced for a study of blood T cell repertoires in COVID-19. Study-wide background: Whether acute or convalescent, the COVID-19 samples came from the United States, Italy and Spain.

In the authors' workflow: The authors estimated nucleated cell counts from reference gene primer amplification. Measured with immunoSEQ multiplex PCR; TCRdb has only the in-frame clones, and not every one. V, J and clone size are those of that table, while D and trimming were read from the DNA. The data hold 200,000 to 250,000 clones, with 88% observed a single time. Participants came from 24 US areas, aged about 18 to 90 years. A PCR-confirmed or clinician-diagnosed COVID-19 case had contacted exposed participants within 2 weeks of entry. The CDR3 runs to 15 residues. The trim removed 1 base at V and 6 bases at J, leaving 1 base unmatched. Germline V lookup: CDR1 LGHDT, CDR2 YNNKEL (reference sequence).

The sequencing sample was made of PBMCs or T cells enriched from blood (not recorded which). This clonotype originated in a woman aged 30 to 39 who had been exposed to COVID-19. V gene TRBV3-1 (or the pseudogene TRBV3-2) combines with J gene TRBJ1-4, with 11 bases identical to TRBD1. CDR3: CASSQGTGGDEKLFF. For the CDR3, the DNA is TGTGCCAGCAGCCAAGGGACAGGGGGCGATGAAAAACTGTTTTTT.